The clone carrying this T cell receptor (beta chain) was seen repeatedly, ten times or more. The antigen remains undetermined. Trimming removed 8 bases from V and 0 bases from J, with 11 bases in between. This CDR3 has 14 residues. Germline-derived CDR1 and CDR2 are MNHEY and SMNVEV (reference sequence). TCRdb re-called the reads through MiXCR, storing one row per CDR3 protein. The table includes over 40,000 distinct CDR3 sequences, about 21% detected once. These data come from a study of T cell repertoires in cytomegalovirus infection. Study-level results: HLA-C-restricted CMV clonotypes gave the most frequent clonotype in two of eight donors.

Sequenced here: CD8+ T cells from cultured PBMCs, sampled from culture after CMV antigen stimulation. The chain carries TRBV27 and TRBJ1-3; D is unclear. The TCR sequence derives from a human donor in good health (CMV status not recorded). Some clones in this sample may be carry-over from other donors' samples. The CDR3 spells CASSDLNSGNTIYF. The CDR3 DNA reads TGTGCCAGCTCGGACCTGAACTCTGGAAACACCATATATTTT.